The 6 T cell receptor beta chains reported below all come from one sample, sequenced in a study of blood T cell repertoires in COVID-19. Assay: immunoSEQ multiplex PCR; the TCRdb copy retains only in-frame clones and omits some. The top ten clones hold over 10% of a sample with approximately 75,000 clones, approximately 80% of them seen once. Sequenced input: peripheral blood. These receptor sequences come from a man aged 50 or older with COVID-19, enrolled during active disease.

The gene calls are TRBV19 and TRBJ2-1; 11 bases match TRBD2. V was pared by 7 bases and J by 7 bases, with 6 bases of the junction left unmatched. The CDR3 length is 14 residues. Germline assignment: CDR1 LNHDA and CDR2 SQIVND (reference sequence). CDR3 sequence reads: CASTPGLAVNEQFF. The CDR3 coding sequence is TGTGCCAGTACCCCGGGACTAGCGGTTAATGAGCAGTTCTTC.

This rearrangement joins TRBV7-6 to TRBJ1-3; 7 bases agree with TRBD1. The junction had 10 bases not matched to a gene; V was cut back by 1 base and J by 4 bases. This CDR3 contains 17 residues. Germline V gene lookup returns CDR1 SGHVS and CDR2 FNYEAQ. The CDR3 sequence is CASSLGARGARGNTIYF. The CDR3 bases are TGTGCCAGCAGCTTAGGGGCCAGGGGGGCAAGAGGAAACACCATATATTTT.

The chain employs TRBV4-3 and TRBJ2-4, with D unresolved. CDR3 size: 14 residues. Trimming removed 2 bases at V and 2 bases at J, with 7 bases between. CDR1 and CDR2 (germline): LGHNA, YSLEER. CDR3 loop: CASSQLGTKNIQYF. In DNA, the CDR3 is TGCGCCAGCAGCCAACTAGGAACCAAAAACATTCAGTACTTC.

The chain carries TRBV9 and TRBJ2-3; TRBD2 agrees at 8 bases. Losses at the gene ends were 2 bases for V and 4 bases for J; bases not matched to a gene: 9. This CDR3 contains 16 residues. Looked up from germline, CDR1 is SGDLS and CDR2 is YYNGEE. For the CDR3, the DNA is TGTGCCAGCAGCGTTTCCCCCGGGACTAGATCAGATACGCAGTATTTT. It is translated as CASSVSPGTRSDTQYF.

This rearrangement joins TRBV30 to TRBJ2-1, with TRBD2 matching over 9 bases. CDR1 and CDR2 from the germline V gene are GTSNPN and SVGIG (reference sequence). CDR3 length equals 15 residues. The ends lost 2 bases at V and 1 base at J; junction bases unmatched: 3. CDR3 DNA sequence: TGTGCCTGGAGTCGGCTAGCGGGATCCTACAATGAGCAGTTCTTC. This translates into CAWSRLAGSYNEQFF.

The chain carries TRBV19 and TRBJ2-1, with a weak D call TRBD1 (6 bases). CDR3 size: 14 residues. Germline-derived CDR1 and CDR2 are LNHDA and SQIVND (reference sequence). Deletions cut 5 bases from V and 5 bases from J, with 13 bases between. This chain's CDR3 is CASSQGTPNNEQFF. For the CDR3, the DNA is TGTGCCAGTAGTCAGGGGACGCCAAACAATGAGCAGTTCTTC.